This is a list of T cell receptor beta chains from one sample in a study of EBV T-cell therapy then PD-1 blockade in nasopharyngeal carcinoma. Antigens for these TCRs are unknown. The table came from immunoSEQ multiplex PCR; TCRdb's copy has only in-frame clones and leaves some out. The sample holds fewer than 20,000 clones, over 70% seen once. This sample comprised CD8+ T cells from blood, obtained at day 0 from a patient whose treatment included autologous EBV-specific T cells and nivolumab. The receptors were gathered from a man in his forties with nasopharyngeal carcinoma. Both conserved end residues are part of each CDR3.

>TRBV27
CATGGLEETQYF
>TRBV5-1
CASSSGGILEVTGELFF
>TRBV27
CASSWANYGYTF
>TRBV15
CATSRDEGSGANVLTF
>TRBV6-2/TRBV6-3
CASSVGTEAFF
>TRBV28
CASSIDGPYGYTF
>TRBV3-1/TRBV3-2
CASSEAHGRREQYF
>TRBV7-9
CASSLSMGATNEKLFF
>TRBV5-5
CASSSGGYTF
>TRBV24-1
CATSQGPGDSPF
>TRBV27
CASSETSLAKMNTEAFF
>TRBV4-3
CASSQDSQGASNYGYTF
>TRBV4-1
CASSQAETQYEQYF
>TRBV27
CASSYAPAYEQYF
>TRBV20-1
CSALSGPPYTF
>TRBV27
CASSFLSSPLHF
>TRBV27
CASSLVRGFDTEAFF
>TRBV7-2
CASSAGLAGGTDTQYF
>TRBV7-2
CASSPYLGGKLSYEQYF
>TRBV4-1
CASGRGNEQFF
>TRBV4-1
CASSQEAAGPEAFF
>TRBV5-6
CASSWAQGVSTDTQYF
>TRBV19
CASSTGRGTGANVLTF
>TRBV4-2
CASGQNRASGNTIYF
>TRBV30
CAWSPGDTQYF
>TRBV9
CASSAGGTGWNSPLHF
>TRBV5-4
CASSLLVNVLTF
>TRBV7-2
CASSLVGAGTEHYNEQFF
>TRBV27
CASSLYRGTYEQYF
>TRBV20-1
CSASGDTGTSGGPKNRHEQFF
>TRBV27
CASRWGVHGYTF
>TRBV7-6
CASSSLIDSGNTIYF
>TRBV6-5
CASSNRVSGANVLTF
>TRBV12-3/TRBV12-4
CASRTGGYEQYF
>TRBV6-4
CASSKGQGEGDTQYF
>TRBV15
CATSRDRASNQPQHF
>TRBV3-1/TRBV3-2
CASSQDLGTSIPIYEQYF
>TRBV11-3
CASSRPGLELGEQFF
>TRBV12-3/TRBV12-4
CASSGGDTQYF
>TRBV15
CATSRDLLTDGNEKLFF
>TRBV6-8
CASSLSGGNTDTQYF
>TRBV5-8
CASSSSGEAYEQYF
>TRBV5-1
CASSLVGQGAPTDTQYF
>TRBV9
CASSPQRSAFF
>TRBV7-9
CASSFGNYEQYF
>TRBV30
CAWSDRVNWEQYF
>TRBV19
CAIARGSYGYTF
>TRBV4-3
CASSRRLAGKADTQYF
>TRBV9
CASSGRDSYNEQFF
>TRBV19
CASSPSPFDYTGELFF
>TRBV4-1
CASSQRGAGNTDTQYF
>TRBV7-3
CASSFYASNEQYF
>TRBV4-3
CASSQTLGPGNTIYF